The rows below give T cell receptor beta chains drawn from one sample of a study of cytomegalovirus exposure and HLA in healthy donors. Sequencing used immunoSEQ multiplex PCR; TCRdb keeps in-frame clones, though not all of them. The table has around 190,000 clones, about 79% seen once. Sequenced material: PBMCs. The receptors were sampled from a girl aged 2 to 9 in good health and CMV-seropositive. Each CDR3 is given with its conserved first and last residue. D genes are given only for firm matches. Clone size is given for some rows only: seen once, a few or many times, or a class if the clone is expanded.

CDR3nt: TGTGCCAGCAGTACGGCGGGGCAGAACACTGAAGCTTTCTTT
CDR3aa: CASSTAGQNTEAFF
abundance: few
d_gene: -
v_gene: TRBV6-5
j_gene: TRBJ1-1

CDR3nt: TGTGCCAGCAATGGGGACAGACCCAATGAGCAGTTCTTC
CDR3aa: CASNGDRPNEQFF
abundance: -
d_gene: TRBD1
v_gene: TRBV6-1
j_gene: TRBJ2-1

CDR3nt: TGTGCCAGTAGTGGTCGGGGGGCGGGCGTGGACACTGAAGCTTTCTTT
CDR3aa: CASSGRGAGVDTEAFF
abundance: -
d_gene: -
v_gene: TRBV19
j_gene: TRBJ1-1

CDR3nt: TGTGCCAGCAGCCAAGATAGGAGGGGGCGAGATACGCAGTATTTT
CDR3aa: CASSQDRRGRDTQYF
abundance: -
d_gene: -
v_gene: TRBV14
j_gene: TRBJ2-3

CDR3nt: TGTGCCAGCAGCTTAGGCGGGGGCACAGATACGCAGTATTTT
CDR3aa: CASSLGGGTDTQYF
abundance: -
d_gene: -
v_gene: TRBV11-3
j_gene: TRBJ2-3

CDR3nt: TGTGCCAGCGGCCGATCAGGGTTTGGCTACACCTTC
CDR3aa: CASGRSGFGYTF
abundance: once
d_gene: -
v_gene: TRBV6-5
j_gene: TRBJ1-2

CDR3nt: TGCAGCTTTCGTTGGACAGGGAGGTCAAACACCATATATTTT
CDR3aa: CSFRWTGRSNTIYF
abundance: -
d_gene: TRBD1
v_gene: TRBV29-1
j_gene: TRBJ1-3

CDR3nt: TGTGCCTGGAGAATGGACAGTTACACCGGGGAGCTGTTTTTT
CDR3aa: CAWRMDSYTGELFF
abundance: -
d_gene: -
v_gene: TRBV30
j_gene: TRBJ2-2

CDR3nt: TGCGCCAGCAGCCACGCTCTTGGGACTAGCGGCTTTTCTAGCACAGATACGCAGTATTTT
CDR3aa: CASSHALGTSGFSSTDTQYF
abundance: -
d_gene: TRBD2
v_gene: TRBV4-1
j_gene: TRBJ2-3

CDR3nt: TGTGCCATCAGTGTCGCCGGGACAGGGGGTGGGTTGGACACTGAAGCTTTCTTT
CDR3aa: CAISVAGTGGGLDTEAFF
abundance: few
d_gene: TRBD1
v_gene: TRBV10-3
j_gene: TRBJ1-1

CDR3nt: TGTGCCAGCAGCGCAGCAGGGTCAGGTCCTACACCCCTCCACTTT
CDR3aa: CASSAAGSGPTPLHF
abundance: once
d_gene: -
v_gene: TRBV9
j_gene: TRBJ1-6

CDR3nt: TGTGCTGCAGGGGTTCAGAGCTATGGCTACACCTTC
CDR3aa: CAAGVQSYGYTF
abundance: -
d_gene: -
v_gene: TRBV30
j_gene: TRBJ1-2

CDR3nt: TGTGCCTGGGGAAACAGGGGCTACGAGCAGTACTTC
CDR3aa: CAWGNRGYEQYF
abundance: once
d_gene: TRBD1
v_gene: TRBV30
j_gene: TRBJ2-7

CDR3nt: TGTGCCAGCACCAAATCAAGGGGGACCGGGGAGCTGTTTTTT
CDR3aa: CASTKSRGTGELFF
abundance: -
d_gene: -
v_gene: TRBV27
j_gene: TRBJ2-2

CDR3nt: TGTGCCAGCAGTCCTAATCCAGGACAGGGCGTCGCTTTCTTT
CDR3aa: CASSPNPGQGVAFF
abundance: -
d_gene: TRBD1
v_gene: TRBV2
j_gene: TRBJ1-1

CDR3nt: TGCAGCGTTGTCGACAGGGGCTATGGCTACACCTTC
CDR3aa: CSVVDRGYGYTF
abundance: -
d_gene: TRBD1
v_gene: TRBV29-1
j_gene: TRBJ1-2

CDR3nt: TGCGCCAGCAGCGGGGAGGCAGGGAATGGCTACACCTTC
CDR3aa: CASSGEAGNGYTF
abundance: -
d_gene: -
v_gene: TRBV5-1
j_gene: TRBJ1-2

CDR3nt: TGTGCCAGCACCTTTGGACAGTCAAACACCATATATTTT
CDR3aa: CASTFGQSNTIYF
abundance: few
d_gene: -
v_gene: TRBV6-6
j_gene: TRBJ1-3

CDR3nt: TGTGCCAGCAGCCCTTCTTGGGGGCCCCGACCGAACTATGGCTACACCTTC
CDR3aa: CASSPSWGPRPNYGYTF
abundance: -
d_gene: -
v_gene: TRBV9
j_gene: TRBJ1-2

CDR3nt: TGTGCCAGCAGTTTCGGGGGGCTGCGTAGTTACGAGCAGTACTTC
CDR3aa: CASSFGGLRSYEQYF
abundance: -
d_gene: -
v_gene: TRBV27
j_gene: TRBJ2-7

CDR3nt: TGTGCCAGTAGTATCGGGGCAGGGGGTCGAAACACCATATATTTT
CDR3aa: CASSIGAGGRNTIYF
abundance: -
d_gene: TRBD1
v_gene: TRBV19
j_gene: TRBJ1-3

CDR3nt: TGTGCCTGGAGTGTACGCGCCTCTGGGGCCAACGTCCTGACTTTC
CDR3aa: CAWSVRASGANVLTF
abundance: -
d_gene: -
v_gene: TRBV30
j_gene: TRBJ2-6

CDR3nt: TGTGCCACCAGCAGAGATTTGAGCAGGCTCTACGAGCAGTACTTC
CDR3aa: CATSRDLSRLYEQYF
abundance: -
d_gene: -
v_gene: TRBV15
j_gene: TRBJ2-7

CDR3nt: TGTGCCAGCACCACTACTGGGAGGAATGAGCAGTTCTTC
CDR3aa: CASTTTGRNEQFF
abundance: -
d_gene: -
v_gene: TRBV6-1
j_gene: TRBJ2-1

CDR3nt: TGCGCCAGCAGCTTGGGGGGCAGTACCTACAATGAGCAGTTCTTC
CDR3aa: CASSLGGSTYNEQFF
abundance: -
d_gene: -
v_gene: TRBV5-1
j_gene: TRBJ2-1

CDR3nt: TGTGCTAGTGCTAAGACAGGGGACGCGTCGGATGTGCAGTTCTTC
CDR3aa: CASAKTGDASDVQFF
abundance: once
d_gene: TRBD1
v_gene: TRBV12-5
j_gene: TRBJ2-1

CDR3nt: TGTGCCAGCAGTCCGTCAACTAGCGGCTCCTACAATGAGCAGTTCTTC
CDR3aa: CASSPSTSGSYNEQFF
abundance: -
d_gene: TRBD2
v_gene: TRBV27
j_gene: TRBJ2-1

CDR3nt: TGTGCCAGCAGCACCCCTCGGGACAGGGCCGGTTTTGGCTACACCTTC
CDR3aa: CASSTPRDRAGFGYTF
abundance: -
d_gene: TRBD1
v_gene: TRBV11-2
j_gene: TRBJ1-2

CDR3nt: TGTGCCAGCAGCGTAGCGCAGGGGGCTGCCGGGGAGCTGTTTTTT
CDR3aa: CASSVAQGAAGELFF
abundance: -
d_gene: TRBD1
v_gene: TRBV9
j_gene: TRBJ2-2

CDR3nt: TGTGCCAGCAGTTTATCGGGACACCCTTCCCCGTCACCTCGCTCTGGGGCCAACGTCCTGACTTTC
CDR3aa: CASSLSGHPSPSPRSGANVLTF
abundance: -
d_gene: -
v_gene: TRBV27
j_gene: TRBJ2-6

CDR3nt: TGTGCCAGCAGGGGGACTAGCGGGGCCGGCAATGAGCAGTTCTTC
CDR3aa: CASRGTSGAGNEQFF
abundance: -
d_gene: TRBD2
v_gene: TRBV2
j_gene: TRBJ2-1

CDR3nt: TGTGCCACCAGCAGGAGCGTTAATAGCAATCAGCCCCAGCATTTT
CDR3aa: CATSRSVNSNQPQHF
abundance: once
d_gene: -
v_gene: TRBV15
j_gene: TRBJ1-5

CDR3nt: TGCGCCAGCAGGTCGGTATCCAACACAGATACGCAGTATTTT
CDR3aa: CASRSVSNTDTQYF
abundance: -
d_gene: -
v_gene: TRBV5-1
j_gene: TRBJ2-3

CDR3nt: TGTGCCAGCAGCAGACCCAGACAGGGTTATAGCAATCAGCCCCAGCATTTT
CDR3aa: CASSRPRQGYSNQPQHF
abundance: -
d_gene: TRBD1
v_gene: TRBV7-2
j_gene: TRBJ1-5

CDR3nt: TGTGCCAGCAGCTTGGGGGGACTTCAGCCCCAGCATTTT
CDR3aa: CASSLGGLQPQHF
abundance: -
d_gene: -
v_gene: TRBV13
j_gene: TRBJ1-5

CDR3nt: TGTGCCAGCAGCTTTAACCGAGGGGGCGAGCAGTACTTC
CDR3aa: CASSFNRGGEQYF
abundance: -
d_gene: -
v_gene: TRBV5-4
j_gene: TRBJ2-7

CDR3nt: TGTGCCAGCAGTCCACCGGGACAGGGGGCGCGTGAGCAGTTCTTC
CDR3aa: CASSPPGQGAREQFF
abundance: -
d_gene: TRBD1
v_gene: TRBV27
j_gene: TRBJ2-1

CDR3nt: TGTGCCTGGAGTGTAACCGGGACTGTGCAGTTCTTC
CDR3aa: CAWSVTGTVQFF
abundance: -
d_gene: -
v_gene: TRBV30
j_gene: TRBJ2-1

CDR3nt: TGCGCCAGCAGCGTAGACAGGATAAACAATGAGCAGTTCTTC
CDR3aa: CASSVDRINNEQFF
abundance: -
d_gene: -
v_gene: TRBV5-1
j_gene: TRBJ2-1

CDR3nt: TGTGCCTGGAGTGTACTTAGAGCCTCTAGCTCCTACAATGAGCAGTTCTTC
CDR3aa: CAWSVLRASSSYNEQFF
abundance: -
d_gene: -
v_gene: TRBV30
j_gene: TRBJ2-1

CDR3nt: TGCGCCAGCAGCCGGGCCACAGGGGGCGAGCAGCCCCAGCATTTT
CDR3aa: CASSRATGGEQPQHF
abundance: few
d_gene: TRBD1
v_gene: TRBV4-1
j_gene: TRBJ1-5

CDR3nt: TGTGCCAGCAGTGATCCATCCCACACAAATGAGCAGTTCTTC
CDR3aa: CASSDPSHTNEQFF
abundance: -
d_gene: -
v_gene: TRBV25-1
j_gene: TRBJ2-1

CDR3nt: TGCGCCAGCAGCCAAGACAGCTGGGGGGGGAATGAAAAACTGTTTTTT
CDR3aa: CASSQDSWGGNEKLFF
abundance: -
d_gene: -
v_gene: TRBV4-1
j_gene: TRBJ1-4

CDR3nt: TGTGCCAGCAGCCGGGGAGGGGCTCAGGAGACCCAGTACTTC
CDR3aa: CASSRGGAQETQYF
abundance: -
d_gene: TRBD2
v_gene: TRBV9
j_gene: TRBJ2-5